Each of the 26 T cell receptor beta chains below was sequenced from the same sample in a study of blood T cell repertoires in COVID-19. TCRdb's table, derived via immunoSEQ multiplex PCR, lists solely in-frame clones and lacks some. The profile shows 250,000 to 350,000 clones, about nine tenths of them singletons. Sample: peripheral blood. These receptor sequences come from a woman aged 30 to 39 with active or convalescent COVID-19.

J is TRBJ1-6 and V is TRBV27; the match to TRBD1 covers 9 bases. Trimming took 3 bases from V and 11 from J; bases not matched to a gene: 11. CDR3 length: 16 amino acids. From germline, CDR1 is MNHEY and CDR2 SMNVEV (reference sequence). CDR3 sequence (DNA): TGTGCCAGCAGTTTCAGTAGGGGACAGGGAGCGACACCCCTCCACTTT. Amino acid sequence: CASSFSRGQGATPLHF.

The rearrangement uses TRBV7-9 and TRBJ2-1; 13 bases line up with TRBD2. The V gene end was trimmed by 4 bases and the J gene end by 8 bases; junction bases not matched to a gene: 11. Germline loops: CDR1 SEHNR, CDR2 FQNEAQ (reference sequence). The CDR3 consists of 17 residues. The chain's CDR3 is CASSSPATSGGRDEQFF. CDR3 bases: TGTGCCAGCAGCTCCCCAGCGACTAGCGGGGGGCGGGATGAGCAGTTCTTC.

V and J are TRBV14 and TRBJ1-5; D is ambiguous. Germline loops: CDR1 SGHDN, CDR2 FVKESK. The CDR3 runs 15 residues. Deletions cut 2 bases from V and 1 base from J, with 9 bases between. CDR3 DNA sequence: TGTGCCAGCAGCCAACCAGGCGGGAGCAATCAGCCCCAGCATTTT. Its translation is CASSQPGGSNQPQHF.

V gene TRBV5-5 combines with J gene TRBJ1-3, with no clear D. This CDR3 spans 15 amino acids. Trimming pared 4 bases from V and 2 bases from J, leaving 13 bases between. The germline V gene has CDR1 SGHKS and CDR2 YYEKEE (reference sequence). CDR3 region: CASSPLGSPGNTIYF. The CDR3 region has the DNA TGTGCCAGCAGCCCCCTGGGGAGCCCTGGAAACACCATATATTTT.

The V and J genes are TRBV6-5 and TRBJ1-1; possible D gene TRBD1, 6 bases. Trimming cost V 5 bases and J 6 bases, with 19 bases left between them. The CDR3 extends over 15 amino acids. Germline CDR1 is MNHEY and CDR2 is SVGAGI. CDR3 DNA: TGTGCCAGCAGTCCAGGACAGAATGGTATCGCTGAAGCTTTCTTT. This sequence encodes CASSPGQNGIAEAFF.

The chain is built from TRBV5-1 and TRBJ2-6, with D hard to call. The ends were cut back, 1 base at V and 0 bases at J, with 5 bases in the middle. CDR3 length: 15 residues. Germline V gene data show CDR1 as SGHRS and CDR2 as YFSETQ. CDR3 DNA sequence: TGCGCCAGCAGCTTGTCGGTCTCTGGGGCCAACGTCCTGACTTTC. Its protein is CASSLSVSGANVLTF.

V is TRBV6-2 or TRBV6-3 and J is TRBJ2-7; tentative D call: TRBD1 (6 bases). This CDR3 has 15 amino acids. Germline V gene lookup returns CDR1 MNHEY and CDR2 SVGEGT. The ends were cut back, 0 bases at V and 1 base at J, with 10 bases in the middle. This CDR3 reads CASSYSGQRSYEQYF. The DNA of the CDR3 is TGTGCCAGCAGTTACTCAGGACAGCGATCCTACGAGCAGTACTTC.

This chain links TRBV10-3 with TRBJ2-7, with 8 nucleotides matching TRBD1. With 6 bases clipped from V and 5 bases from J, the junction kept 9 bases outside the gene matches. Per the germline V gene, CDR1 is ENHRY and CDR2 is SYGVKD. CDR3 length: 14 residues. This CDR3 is CAIRETGEVNEQYF. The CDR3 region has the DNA TGTGCCATCAGAGAGACAGGGGAGGTGAACGAGCAGTACTTC.

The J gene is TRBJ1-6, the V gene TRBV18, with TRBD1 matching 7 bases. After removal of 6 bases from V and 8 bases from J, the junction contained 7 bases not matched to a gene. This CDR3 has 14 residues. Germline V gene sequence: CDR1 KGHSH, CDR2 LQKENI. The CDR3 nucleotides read TGTGCCAGCTCCCTCGGACAGGTTTATTCACCCCTCCACTTT. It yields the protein CASSLGQVYSPLHF.

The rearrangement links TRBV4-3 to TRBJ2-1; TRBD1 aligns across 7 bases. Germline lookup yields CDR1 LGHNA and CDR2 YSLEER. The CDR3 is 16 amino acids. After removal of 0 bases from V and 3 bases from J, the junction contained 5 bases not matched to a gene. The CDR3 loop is CASSQEEGAGYNEQFF. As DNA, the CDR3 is TGCGCCAGCAGCCAAGAAGAGGGGGCCGGCTACAATGAGCAGTTCTTC.

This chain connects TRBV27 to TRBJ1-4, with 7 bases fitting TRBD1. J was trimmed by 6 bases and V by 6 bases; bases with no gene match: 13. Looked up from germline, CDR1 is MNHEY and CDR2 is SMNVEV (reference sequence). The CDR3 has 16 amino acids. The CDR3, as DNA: TGTGCCAGCAGACTAGAGGGGGCGGATTTCGATGAAAAACTGTTTTTT. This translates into CASRLEGADFDEKLFF. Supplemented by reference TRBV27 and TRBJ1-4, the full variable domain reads EAQVTQNPRYLITVTGKKLTVTCSQNMNHEYMSWYRQDPGLGLRQIYYSMNVEVTDKGDVPEGYKVSRKEKRNFPLILESPSPNQTSLYFCASRLEGADFDEKLFFGSGTQLSVL.

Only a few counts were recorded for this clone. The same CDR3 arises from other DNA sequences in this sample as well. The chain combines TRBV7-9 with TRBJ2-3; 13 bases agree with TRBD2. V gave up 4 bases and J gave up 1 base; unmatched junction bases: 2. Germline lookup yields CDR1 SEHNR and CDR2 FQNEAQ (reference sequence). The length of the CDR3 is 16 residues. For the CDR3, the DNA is TGTGCCAGCAGCTCCGGACTAGCGGGGGGCACAGATACGCAGTATTTT. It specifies CASSSGLAGGTDTQYF.

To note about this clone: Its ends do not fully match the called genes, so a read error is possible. The CDR3 DNA reads as TGTGCCAGCAGCCGGACACCATATCAGCTCCAGCATTTT. Its protein is CASSRTPYQLQHF. The chain carries TRBV6-5 and TRBJ1-5, with D perhaps matching TRBD1 (5 bases). This CDR3 region has 13 residues. The germline V gene has CDR1 MNHEY and CDR2 SVGAGI.

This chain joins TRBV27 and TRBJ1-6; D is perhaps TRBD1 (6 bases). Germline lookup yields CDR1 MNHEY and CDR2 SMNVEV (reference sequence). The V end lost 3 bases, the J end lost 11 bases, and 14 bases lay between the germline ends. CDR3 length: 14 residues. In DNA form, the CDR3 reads TGTGCCAGCAGTTTTGGCAGGGGCATGACACCCCTCCACTTT. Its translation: CASSFGRGMTPLHF.

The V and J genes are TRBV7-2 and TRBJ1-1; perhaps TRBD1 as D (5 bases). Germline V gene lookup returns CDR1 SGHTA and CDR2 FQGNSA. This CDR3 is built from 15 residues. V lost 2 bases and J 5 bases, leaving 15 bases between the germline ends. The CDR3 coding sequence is TGTGCCAGCAGCTTATTCACTGCCGGGGGGACTGAAGCTTTCTTT. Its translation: CASSLFTAGGTEAFF. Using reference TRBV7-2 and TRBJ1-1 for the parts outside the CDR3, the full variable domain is GAGVSQSPSNKVTEKGKDVELRCDPISGHTALYWYRQSLGQGLEFLIYFQGNSAPDKSGLPSDRFSAERTGGSVSTLTIQRTQQEDSAVYLCASSLFTAGGTEAFFGQGTRLTVV.

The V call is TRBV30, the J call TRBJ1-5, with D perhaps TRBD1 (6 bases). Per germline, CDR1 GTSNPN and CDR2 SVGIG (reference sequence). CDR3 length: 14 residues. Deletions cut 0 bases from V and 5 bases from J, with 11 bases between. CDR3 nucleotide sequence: TGTGCCTGGAGTGTGGGAGGGGGTGATCAGCCCCAGCATTTT. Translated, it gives CAWSVGGGDQPQHF. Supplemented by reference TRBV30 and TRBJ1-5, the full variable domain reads SQTIHQWPATLVQPVGSPLSLECTVEGTSNPNLYWYRQAAGRGLQLLFYSVGIGQISSEVPQNLSASRPQDRQFILSSKKLLLSDSGFYLCAWSVGGGDQPQHFGDGTRLSIL.

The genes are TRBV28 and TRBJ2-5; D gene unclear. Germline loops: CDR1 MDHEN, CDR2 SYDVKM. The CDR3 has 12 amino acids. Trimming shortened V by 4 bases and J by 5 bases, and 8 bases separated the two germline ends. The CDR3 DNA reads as TGTGCCAGCAGTTCTGTGAGGGAGACCCAGTACTTC. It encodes CASSSVRETQYF. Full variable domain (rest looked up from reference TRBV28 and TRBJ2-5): DVKVTQSSRYLVKRTGEKVFLECVQDMDHENMFWYRQDPGLGLRLIYFSYDVKMKEKGDIPEGYSVSREKKERFSLILESASTNQTSMYLCASSSVRETQYFGPGTRLLVL.

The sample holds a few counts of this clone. The CDR3 reads CASSYTREGTEAFF. DNA of the CDR3: TGTGCCAGCAGTTACACCAGGGAAGGCACTGAAGCTTTCTTT. The chain combines TRBV6-5 with TRBJ1-1, with a possible D match to TRBD1 (5 bases). Between the trimmed V and J ends, which lost 2 bases and 4 bases, there was a span of 11 bases. The CDR3 consists of 14 residues. Germline V lookup: CDR1 MNHEY, CDR2 SVGAGI.

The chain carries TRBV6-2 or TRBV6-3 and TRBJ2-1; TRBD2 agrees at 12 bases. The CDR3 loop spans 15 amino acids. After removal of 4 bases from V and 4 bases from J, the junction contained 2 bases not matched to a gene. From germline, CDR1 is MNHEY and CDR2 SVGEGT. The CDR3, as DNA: TGTGCCAGCAGTTCTAGCGGGGGGGCTTACAATGAGCAGTTCTTC. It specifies CASSSSGGAYNEQFF.

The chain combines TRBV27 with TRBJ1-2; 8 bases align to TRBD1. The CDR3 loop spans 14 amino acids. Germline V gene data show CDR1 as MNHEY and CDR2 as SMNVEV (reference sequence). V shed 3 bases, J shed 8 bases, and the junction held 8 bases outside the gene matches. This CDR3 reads CASSLAGGLWGYTF. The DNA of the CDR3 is TGTGCCAGCAGTTTGGCAGGGGGCCTTTGGGGCTACACCTTC.

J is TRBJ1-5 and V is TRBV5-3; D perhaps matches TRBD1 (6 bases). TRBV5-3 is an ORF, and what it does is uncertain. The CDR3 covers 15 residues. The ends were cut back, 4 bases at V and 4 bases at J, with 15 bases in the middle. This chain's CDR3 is CARSLRDTQNQPQHF. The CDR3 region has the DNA TGTGCCAGAAGCCTCCGGGACACGCAGAATCAGCCCCAGCATTTT.

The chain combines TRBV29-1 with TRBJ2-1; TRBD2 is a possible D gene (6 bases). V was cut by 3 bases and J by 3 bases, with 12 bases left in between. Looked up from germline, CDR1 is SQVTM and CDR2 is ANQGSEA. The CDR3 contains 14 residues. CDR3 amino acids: CSVESGRNYNEQFF. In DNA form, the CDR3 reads TGCAGCGTTGAGTCGGGGAGGAACTACAATGAGCAGTTCTTC.

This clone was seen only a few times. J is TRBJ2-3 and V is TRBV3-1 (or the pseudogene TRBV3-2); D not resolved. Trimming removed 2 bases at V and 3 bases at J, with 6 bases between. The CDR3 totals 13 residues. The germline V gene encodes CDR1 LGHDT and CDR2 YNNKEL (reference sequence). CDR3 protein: CASSQLRTDTQYF. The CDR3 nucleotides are TGTGCCAGCAGCCAACTACGTACAGATACGCAGTATTTT.

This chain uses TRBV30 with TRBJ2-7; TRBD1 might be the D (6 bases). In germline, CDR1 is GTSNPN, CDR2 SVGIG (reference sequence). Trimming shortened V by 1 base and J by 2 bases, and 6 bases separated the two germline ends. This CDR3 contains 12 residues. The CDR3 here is CAWSGQAYEQYF. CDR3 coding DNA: TGTGCCTGGAGTGGACAGGCCTACGAGCAGTACTTC.

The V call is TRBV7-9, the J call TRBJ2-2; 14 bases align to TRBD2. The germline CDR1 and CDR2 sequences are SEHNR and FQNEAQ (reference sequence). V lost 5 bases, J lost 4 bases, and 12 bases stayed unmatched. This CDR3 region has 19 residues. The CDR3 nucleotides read TGTGCCAGCAGCACAACGGAGGGACTAGCGGGGGCCACCACCGGGGAGCTGTTTTTT. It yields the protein CASSTTEGLAGATTGELFF.

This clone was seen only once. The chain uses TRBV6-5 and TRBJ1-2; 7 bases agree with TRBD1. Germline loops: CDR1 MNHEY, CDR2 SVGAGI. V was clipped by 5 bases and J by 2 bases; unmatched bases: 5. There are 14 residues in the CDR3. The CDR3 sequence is CASSPRQGNYGYTF. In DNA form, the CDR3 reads TGTGCCAGCAGTCCCAGACAGGGAAACTATGGCTACACCTTC.